A single sample is the source of the 29 T cell receptor beta chains below, sequenced in a study of T cell repertoires in cytomegalovirus infection. TCRdb fed the reads into MiXCR, producing one record per CDR3 protein. This sample has fewer than 300,000 distinct CDR3 sequences; roughly a quarter occur once, and the top ten carry more than 11%. The sequenced sample was PBMCs. The receptors stem from a human donor in good health (CMV status not recorded). Some clones in this sample may be carry-over from other donors' samples.

The table lists this clonotype with a few counts. V usage is TRBV7-2 and J usage is TRBJ1-5; D is possibly TRBD1 (6 bases). Germline V gene lookup returns CDR1 SGHTA and CDR2 FQGNSA. This CDR3 has 15 residues. Trimming took off 2 bases at V and 3 bases at J, with 11 bases between the two ends. The CDR3 region is CASSLNDRTNQPQHF. Written as DNA, the CDR3 is TGTGCCAGCAGCTTAAACGACAGGACCAATCAGCCCCAGCATTTT. Supplemented by reference TRBV7-2 and TRBJ1-5, the full variable domain reads GAGVSQSPSNKVTEKGKDVELRCDPISGHTALYWYRQSLGQGLEFLIYFQGNSAPDKSGLPSDRFSAERTGGSVSTLTIQRTQQEDSAVYLCASSLNDRTNQPQHFGDGTRLSIL.

This clonotype showed up just a few times. J is TRBJ2-1 and V is TRBV7-3; TRBD2 aligns across 8 bases. Per germline, CDR1 SGHTA and CDR2 FQGTGA. V was clipped by 6 bases and J by 14 bases; unmatched bases: 15. The CDR3 contains 14 residues. The CDR3 DNA reads as TGTGCCAGCAGTCCGGGGGGGCCCGTGAACGTTAAGTTCTTC. Protein product: CASSPGGPVNVKFF.

Many counts were recorded for this clonotype. The rearrangement links TRBV7-2 to TRBJ2-4; D is ambiguous. There are 16 residues in the CDR3. Trimming shortened V by 1 base and J by 1 base, and 11 bases separated the two germline ends. In germline, CDR1 is SGHTA, CDR2 FQGNSA. The CDR3 sequence: CASSLDGSRAKNIQYF. The CDR3 bases are TGTGCCAGCAGCTTAGATGGTAGCAGGGCCAAAAACATTCAGTACTTC.

The chain carries TRBV19 and TRBJ2-3, with D perhaps matching TRBD1 or TRBD2 (5 bases each). Trimming pared 6 bases from V and 3 bases from J, leaving 13 bases between. CDR3 size: 14 residues. Germline CDR1 is LNHDA and CDR2 is SQIVND (reference sequence). The CDR3 here is CASRGTWGTDTQYF. The CDR3 DNA reads TGTGCCAGTAGGGGGACCTGGGGAACAGATACGCAGTATTTT. Full variable domain (rest looked up from reference TRBV19 and TRBJ2-3): DGGITQSPKYLFRKEGQNVTLSCEQNLNHDAMYWYRQDPGQGLRLIYYSQIVNDFQKGDIAEGYSVSREKKESFPLTVTSAQKNPTAFYLCASRGTWGTDTQYFGPGTRLTVL.

This clonotype was counted ten times or more. This sequence joins TRBV11-2 and TRBJ2-1; a weak D match, TRBD2 (7 bases). The CDR3 spans 17 residues. CDR1 and CDR2 (germline): SGHAT, FQNNGV. V was cut by 5 bases and J by 3 bases, with 20 bases left in between. The CDR3 region has the DNA TGTGCCAGCAGCCTGCGGGGTTGGCGGGGGCTCTACAATGAGCAGTTCTTC. Amino acids: CASSLRGWRGLYNEQFF.

The gene calls are TRBV11-1 and TRBJ2-6, with 7 bases identical to TRBD1. Germline CDR1 reads SGHAT; CDR2 reads FQDESV (reference sequence). The CDR3 sequence is 17 residues long. Trimming took 2 bases from V and 0 from J; bases not matched to a gene: 4. DNA for the CDR3: TGTGCCAGCAGCTTACGACAGGGCAACTCTGGGGCCAACGTCCTGACTTTC. It codes for CASSLRQGNSGANVLTF.

This chain links TRBV7-2 with TRBJ2-7; no clear D. CDR1 and CDR2 from the germline V gene are SGHTA and FQGNSA. This CDR3 has 13 residues. The germline V and J ends were trimmed by 5 bases and 6 bases, with 14 bases remaining between them. The CDR3 nucleotides read TGTGCCAGCAGCCTAACCCGGACCGGCGAGCAGTACTTC. Protein sequence: CASSLTRTGEQYF.

The genes are TRBV2 and TRBJ2-3; TRBD2 aligns across 13 bases. V was clipped by 4 bases and J by 5 bases; unmatched bases: 9. This CDR3 spans 17 amino acids. CDR1 and CDR2 from the germline V gene are SNHLY and FYNNEI. The CDR3 nucleotides read TGTGCCAGCAGTGCTCCGGGACTAGCGGGAAGTAAAGATACGCAGTATTTT. It encodes CASSAPGLAGSKDTQYF.

Ten or more counts support this clonotype. The chain employs TRBV7-2 and TRBJ2-5; D is perhaps TRBD2 (6 bases). Germline loops: CDR1 SGHTA, CDR2 FQGNSA. This CDR3 contains 15 residues. Between the trimmed V and J ends, which lost 3 bases and 5 bases, there was a span of 16 bases. The CDR3 bases are TGTGCCAGCAGCTTGCTATCGGGAGTCCCTGAGACCCAGTACTTC. The encoded protein is CASSLLSGVPETQYF.

This clonotype occurred a few times. V usage is TRBV6-2 or TRBV6-3 and J usage is TRBJ2-7; D may be TRBD2 (7 bases). Trimming removed 0 bases at V and 2 bases at J, with 11 bases between. Germline V gene sequence: CDR1 MNHEY, CDR2 SVGEGT. The CDR3 spans 15 residues. Here the CDR3 reads CASSYSTGGPYEQYF. The CDR3 DNA follows: TGTGCCAGCAGTTACTCGACGGGGGGCCCCTACGAGCAGTACTTC.

Remarks on this clonotype: A much more abundant neighbour one base away suggests this may be a read error. Since no conserved phenylalanine or tryptophan closes the CDR3, a read error is the likely cause. The CDR3: CASSPGTSGKVEQFL. CDR3 DNA sequence: TGTGCCAGCAGCCCAGGGACTAGCGGGAAGGTTGAGCAGTTCCTC. The rearrangement links TRBV7-8 to TRBJ2-1, with TRBD2 identical over 13 bases. The junction had 7 bases not matched to a gene; V was cut back by 5 bases and J by 9 bases. CDR1 is SGHVS and CDR2 is FQNEAQ in the germline V gene. The CDR3 runs to 15 residues.

V is TRBV2 and J is TRBJ1-5; D is unresolved. CDR1 is SNHLY and CDR2 is FYNNEI in the germline V gene. CDR3 size: 14 residues. The V end was cut by 3 bases, the J end by 0 bases, with 6 bases between. The CDR3 DNA is TGTGCCAGCAGTGACCGGACTAGCAATCAGCCCCAGCATTTT. Residues: CASSDRTSNQPQHF.

This clonotype came up many times. The chain couples TRBV12-3 or TRBV12-4 to TRBJ2-5; D may be TRBD2 (6 bases). With 5 bases removed from V and 1 base from J, the gap between germline ends came to 11 bases. This CDR3 has 14 residues. CDR3 sequence: CASSPGGGQETQYF. The CDR3 DNA follows: TGTGCCAGCAGTCCCGGGGGAGGCCAAGAGACCCAGTACTTC.

This clonotype came up a few times. The chain couples TRBV2 to TRBJ2-1; no clear D. The germline gives CDR1 SNHLY, CDR2 FYNNEI. V gave up 2 bases and J gave up 4 bases, with 6 bases separating them. There are 13 residues in the CDR3. The CDR3 DNA reads as TGTGCCAGCAGTGAATCACGGTACAATGAGCAGTTCTTC. Protein sequence: CASSESRYNEQFF. The whole variable domain, filled in from reference TRBV2 and TRBJ2-1, reads EPEVTQTPSHQVTQMGQEVILRCVPISNHLYFYWYRQILGQKVEFLVSFYNNEISEKSEIFDDQFSVERPDGSNFTLKIRSTKLEDSAMYFCASSESRYNEQFFGPGTRLTVL.

This clonotype occurred a few times. The J gene is TRBJ1-6, the V gene TRBV7-9, with 7 bases identical to TRBD1. The germline V gene has CDR1 SEHNR and CDR2 FQNEAQ (reference sequence). After removal of 1 base from V and 6 bases from J, the junction contained 3 bases not matched to a gene. CDR3 size: 15 residues. The CDR3 is CASSLGTGLNSPLHF. For the CDR3, the DNA is TGTGCCAGCAGCTTAGGGACAGGACTTAATTCACCCCTCCACTTT.

The chain carries TRBV30 and TRBJ1-5; 7 bases fit TRBD1. The junction had 16 bases not matched to a gene; V was cut back by 2 bases and J by 9 bases. The CDR3 totals 16 residues. CDR1 is GTSNPN and CDR2 is SVGIG in the germline V gene (reference sequence). Here the CDR3 reads CAWSMTGGQQWRPQHF. The DNA for the CDR3 is TGTGCCTGGAGTATGACCGGGGGACAGCAGTGGAGGCCCCAGCATTTT.

The chain has TRBV6-2 or TRBV6-3 and TRBJ2-2, with D perhaps matching TRBD2 (7 bases). The CDR3 has 18 amino acids. The V end lost 7 bases, the J end lost 5 bases, and 26 bases lay between the germline ends. Germline CDR1 and CDR2: MNHEY and SVGEGT. The CDR3 is CASIPQGRGVEWTGELFF. In DNA form, the CDR3 reads TGTGCCAGCATTCCCCAGGGGAGGGGTGTTGAGTGGACCGGGGAGCTGTTTTTT.

V usage is TRBV5-1 and J usage is TRBJ1-4; a weak D match, TRBD1 (6 bases). This CDR3 is built from 13 residues. CDR1 is SGHRS, CDR2 YFSETQ, per germline. V shed 8 bases and J shed 2 bases, with 10 bases lying between them. This chain's CDR3 is CASNRATNEKLFF. CDR3 nucleotide sequence: TGCGCCAGTAACAGGGCCACTAATGAAAAACTGTTTTTT.

This clonotype has a count of ten or more. The chain links TRBV7-2 to TRBJ1-5; TRBD1 might be the D (5 bases). Trimming removed 6 bases from V and 2 bases from J, with 11 bases in between. Germline values: CDR1 SGHTA, CDR2 FQGNSA. The CDR3 extends over 14 amino acids. The CDR3 sequence is CASRPGFGNQPQHF. For the CDR3, the DNA is TGTGCCAGCAGGCCAGGGTTCGGCAATCAGCCCCAGCATTTT.

This clonotype was counted many times. CDR3 amino acids: CASSARGQQPQHF. The CDR3 coding sequence is TGTGCCAGCAGCGCGAGAGGGCAGCAGCCCCAGCATTTT. V and J are TRBV7-2 and TRBJ1-5; no definite D call. Germline lookup yields CDR1 SGHTA and CDR2 FQGNSA. The V end lost 5 bases, the J end lost 7 bases, and 12 bases lay between the germline ends. This CDR3 has 13 amino acids.

This clonotype has a count of ten or more. V is TRBV12-3 or TRBV12-4 and J is TRBJ2-7, with TRBD2 identical over 8 bases. After removal of 3 bases from V and 6 bases from J, the junction contained 1 base not matched to a gene. The CDR3 totals 12 residues. The CDR3 spells CASSFSGAEQYF. As DNA, the CDR3 is TGTGCCAGCAGTTTTAGCGGGGCCGAGCAGTACTTC.

V and J are TRBV29-1 and TRBJ2-3; D is ambiguous. Trimming took 4 bases from V and 4 from J, leaving 6 bases between them. Germline V gene lookup returns CDR1 SQVTM and CDR2 ANQGSEA. The CDR3 is 11 amino acids. The CDR3 coding sequence is TGCAGCGTTGTTAGCTCAGATACGCAGTATTTT. Its translation: CSVVSSDTQYF.

The chain links TRBV7-2 to TRBJ2-2, with D tentatively TRBD2 (6 bases). Trimming took 7 bases from V and 4 from J, leaving 13 bases between them. Germline loops: CDR1 SGHTA, CDR2 FQGNSA. This CDR3 region has 14 residues. The CDR3 loop is CASTRGSATGELFF. CDR3 DNA: TGTGCCAGCACCCGGGGGTCGGCCACCGGGGAGCTGTTTTTT.

The V call is TRBV20-1, the J call TRBJ1-3; unclear D gene. CDR1 is DFQATT and CDR2 is SNEGSKA in the germline V gene (reference sequence). The CDR3 is made up of 13 amino acids. CDR3 DNA sequence: TGCAGCTACAAAGGGTCTTCTGGAAACACCATATATTTT. It encodes CSYKGSSGNTIYF.

In this sample, this clonotype turned up a few times. This sequence joins TRBV7-9 and TRBJ2-7; D is ambiguous. Trimming took 0 bases from V and 0 from J, leaving 12 bases between them. The CDR3 consists of 16 residues. Per germline, CDR1 SEHNR and CDR2 FQNEAQ (reference sequence). The CDR3 DNA sequence: TGTGCCAGCAGCTTAGCGCGTCAGATTTCCTCCTACGAGCAGTACTTC. The encoded protein is CASSLARQISSYEQYF.

This chain connects TRBV6-8 to TRBJ2-3; a possible D gene is TRBD1 (6 bases). The CDR3 is 14 residues long. V was trimmed by 0 bases and J by 4 bases, leaving 8 bases between them. The germline V gene encodes CDR1 MNHGY and CDR2 SAAAGT. The CDR3 DNA reads TGTGCCAGCAGTTACTCCGGACAGCCAGATACGCAGTATTTT. This codes for CASSYSGQPDTQYF.

This clonotype was found many times. J is TRBJ2-7 and V is TRBV15; 8 bases match TRBD1. This CDR3 region has 16 residues. Germline V gene lookup returns CDR1 LNHNV and CDR2 YYDKDF (reference sequence). V gave up 0 bases and J gave up 1 base; unmatched junction bases: 5. The DNA for the CDR3 is TGTGCCACCAGCAGAGAACGGCAGGGGGCTTCCTACGAGCAGTACTTC. Its protein product is CATSRERQGASYEQYF.

The chain uses TRBV28 and TRBJ2-7, with D unclear. Germline CDR1 and CDR2: MDHEN and SYDVKM. The CDR3 has 14 residues. The V end was cut by 3 bases, the J end by 4 bases, with 13 bases between. CDR3 region: CASSLGNWGYEQYF. In DNA, the CDR3 is TGTGCCAGCAGTTTGGGGAACTGGGGTTACGAGCAGTACTTC.

This clonotype showed up many times. The gene calls are TRBV7-9 and TRBJ1-4, with 9 nucleotides matching TRBD1. With 5 bases clipped from V and 6 bases from J, the junction kept 4 bases outside the gene matches. The V gene's germline CDR1 is SEHNR and CDR2 FQNEAQ (reference sequence). The CDR3 length is 14 residues. CDR3 protein: CASSIRDRDEKLFF. The DNA for the CDR3 is TGTGCCAGCAGCATACGGGACAGGGATGAAAAACTGTTTTTT. The whole variable domain, remainder taken from reference TRBV7-9 and TRBJ1-4, is DTGVSQNPRHKITKRGQNVTFRCDPISEHNRLYWYRQTLGQGPEFLTYFQNEAQLEKSRLLSDRFSAERPKGSFSTLEIQRTEQGDSAMYLCASSIRDRDEKLFFGSGTQLSVL.